This T cell receptor beta chain was sequenced in a study of post-analysis software for immune sequencing data. For the study at large: The study covered relapsing-remitting, secondary progressive and progressive-relapsing courses of multiple sclerosis. Study-level results: F measure grouped same-batch samples tightly together. Patients with multiple sclerosis recorded significantly lower normalized Chao1 diversity than controls, the study found.

Unique molecular identifiers featured in each of the TCR beta cDNA libraries. Input populations of roughly 1 to 11 million T cells gave rise to roughly 0.5 million cDNA molecules. TCRdb recomputed calls from the PCR reads with MiXCR, one row per CDR3 protein. The table records approximately 630,000 distinct CDR3 sequences, 55% to 70% of them present only once. Comment on this clonotype: Its antigen is not known.

The TCR was taken from a girl aged 2 to 10 with multiple sclerosis. Sequenced material: blood.

The CDR3 loop is CASSSEGLGQYF. CDR3 coding DNA: TGTGCCAGCAGTTCCGAGGGGCTCGGGCAGTACTTC. This rearrangement joins TRBV12-3 or TRBV12-4 to TRBJ2-7; D may correspond to TRBD1 or TRBD2 (5 bases each). The CDR3 has 12 residues. Trimming pared 4 bases from V and 9 bases from J, leaving 13 bases between.